Reported below is one TCR beta chain. The data stem from a study of blood T cell repertoires in COVID-19. As for the study in general: Samples came from the United States, Italy and Spain, spanning acute and convalescent COVID-19.

Authors' processing steps: It was from reference gene primer amplification that nucleated cell counts were estimated. TCRdb keeps only in-frame clones here, not all; method: immunoSEQ multiplex PCR. The V and J calls and the clone size are those of that table, but D and trimming were determined from the DNA. The table includes roughly 65,000 clones, around 86% detected once. There are 14 residues in the CDR3. Germline CDR1 is SGHRS and CDR2 is YFSETQ. Trimming stripped 5 bases from V and 1 base from J, with 12 bases between. The rearrangement joins TRBV5-1 to TRBJ1-1, with D perhaps TRBD1 (5 bases). The TCR comes from a woman aged 60 to 75 with acute or convalescent COVID-19. The sequenced sample consisted of peripheral blood. The CDR3 sequence: CASSWGRTNTEAFF. The CDR3 DNA reads TGCGCCAGCAGTTGGGGCAGAACGAACACTGAAGCTTTCTTT.